A selection of T cell receptor beta chains follows, all from one sample in a study of blood T cell repertoires in COVID-19. TCRdb keeps only in-frame clones here, not all; method: immunoSEQ multiplex PCR. Here the sample spans around 100,000 clones, under 85% being singletons. Sequenced sample: peripheral blood. All receptors derive from a human donor in a cohort sampled during active COVID-19. CDR3s include the opening cysteine and the closing phenylalanine or tryptophan. Each record gives: CDR3 length, J gene, clone size, V gene, D gene, CDR3 protein, CDR3 DNA. D genes are given only for firm matches. Size is omitted from some rows. Given values are once, few, many or a class for expanded clones.

length: 14
J: TRBJ2-5
size: -
V: TRBV5-1
D: TRBD2
CDR3: CASSWEGFWETQYF
DNA: TGCGCCAGCAGCTGGGAGGGGTTTTGGGAGACCCAGTACTTC

length: 18
J: TRBJ2-2
size: -
V: TRBV6-2/TRBV6-3
D: TRBD2
CDR3: CASSYSTPGTTYTGELFF
DNA: TGTGCCAGCAGTTACTCCACCCCGGGGACTACCTACACCGGGGAGCTGTTTTTT

length: 13
J: TRBJ1-1
size: -
V: TRBV20-1
D: TRBD1
CDR3: CSASYRGRAEAFF
DNA: TGCAGTGCCAGTTACAGGGGTCGAGCTGAAGCTTTCTTT

length: 13
J: TRBJ2-1
size: -
V: TRBV6-1
D: -
CDR3: CASSELEGDEQFF
DNA: TGTGCCAGCAGTGAATTAGAAGGGGATGAGCAGTTCTTC

length: 15
J: TRBJ2-7
size: -
V: TRBV4-3
D: TRBD2
CDR3: CASSQEPRRGGEQYF
DNA: TGCGCCAGCAGCCAAGAACCACGAAGGGGAGGGGAGCAGTACTTC

length: 16
J: TRBJ2-1
size: -
V: TRBV9
D: -
CDR3: CASSTQGAVSSSEQFF
DNA: TGTGCCAGCAGCACCCAAGGAGCGGTCTCCTCTAGTGAGCAGTTCTTC

length: 15
J: TRBJ1-2
size: -
V: TRBV4-3
D: TRBD1
CDR3: CASSQVFGTVYGYTF
DNA: TGCGCCAGCAGCCAAGTCTTCGGGACAGTCTATGGCTACACCTTC

length: 13
J: TRBJ2-3
size: -
V: TRBV5-1
D: TRBD2
CDR3: CASRSGRTDTQYF
DNA: TGCGCCAGCAGGAGCGGGAGGACAGATACGCAGTATTTT

length: 14
J: TRBJ1-2
size: -
V: TRBV24-1
D: -
CDR3: CATSDLRRGYGYTF
DNA: TGTGCCACCAGTGATTTGAGGAGGGGCTATGGCTACACCTTC

length: 13
J: TRBJ2-7
size: -
V: TRBV7-2
D: TRBD1
CDR3: CASSLDRGREQYF
DNA: TGTGCCAGCAGCTTAGACAGGGGTCGGGAGCAGTACTTC

length: 14
J: TRBJ2-5
size: -
V: TRBV10-3
D: TRBD1
CDR3: CAIREQGVGETQYF
DNA: TGTGCCATCAGGGAACAGGGGGTAGGTGAGACCCAGTACTTC

length: 14
J: TRBJ1-4
size: -
V: TRBV9
D: -
CDR3: CASSTDSLNEKLFF
DNA: TGTGCCAGCAGCACCGACAGTCTTAATGAAAAACTGTTTTTT

length: 16
J: TRBJ2-3
size: -
V: TRBV18
D: TRBD2
CDR3: CASSPGLAPSTDTQYF
DNA: TGTGCCAGCTCACCCGGACTAGCGCCTAGCACAGATACGCAGTATTTT

length: 18
J: TRBJ2-1
size: -
V: TRBV5-1
D: -
CDR3: CASSLAVVPGLPSNEQFF
DNA: TGCGCCAGCAGCTTGGCGGTGGTCCCGGGACTCCCAAGCAATGAGCAGTTCTTC

length: 15
J: TRBJ1-5
size: once
V: TRBV19
D: TRBD1
CDR3: CASSTEYRGGQPQHF
DNA: TGTGCCAGTAGTACCGAATACAGGGGCGGTCAGCCCCAGCATTTT

length: 16
J: TRBJ2-1
size: -
V: TRBV5-1
D: TRBD2
CDR3: CASSLGGTSGSYEQFF
DNA: TGCGCCAGCAGCTTGGGGGGGACTAGCGGTAGCTATGAGCAGTTCTTC

length: 18
J: TRBJ1-2
size: -
V: TRBV3-1/TRBV3-2
D: -
CDR3: CASSQLSEWRGRNYGYTF
DNA: TGTGCCAGCAGCCAACTCTCGGAATGGAGGGGTAGGAACTATGGCTACACCTTC

length: 17
J: TRBJ1-5
size: -
V: TRBV6-4
D: -
CDR3: CASQNGEGRAGNQPQHF
DNA: TGTGCCAGCCAAAATGGGGAGGGCAGGGCAGGGAATCAGCCCCAGCATTTT